These 8 T cell receptor beta chains were sequenced from one sample in a study of cytomegalovirus exposure and HLA in healthy donors (dated by TCRdb to 2017 to 2019). Library generation was performed with the immunoSEQ multiplex PCR assay. The multiplex PCR relied on a mix of 60 forward primers for TCR Vbeta segments and 13 reverse primers for TCR Jbeta segments. In TCRdb, the immuneACCESS table is reduced to in-frame sequences with V and J assigned. These tables do not hold every clone; where another copy was compared, an unresolved V gene accounts for under half, and the others remain unexplained. The sample has 150,000 or so clones on record, about 70% of them singletons. The ten largest clones take up 3% to 3.5% of the sample. Sequenced material: PBMCs. These receptors all come from a male donor in good health and CMV-seronegative.

V is TRBV6-1 and J is TRBJ1-6, with 7 bases lining up with TRBD1. Germline-derived CDR1 and CDR2 are MNHNS and SASEGT. The CDR3 is 14 residues long. J was trimmed by 2 bases and V by 9 bases; bases with no gene match: 4. CDR3 in amino acids: CASRQGTYNSPLHF. Here the CDR3 DNA reads TGTGCCAGTCGACAGGGAACCTATAATTCACCCCTCCACTTT.

The V and J genes are TRBV27 and TRBJ2-1; 10 nucleotides line up with TRBD2. V shed 2 bases and J 7 bases; nucleotides not matched to a gene: 8. The CDR3 contains 16 residues. Germline V gives CDR1 MNHEY, CDR2 SMNVEV (reference sequence). The CDR3 here is CASSLQRGGGGNEQFF. DNA of the CDR3: TGTGCCAGCAGTTTACAGCGGGGGGGCGGGGGAAATGAGCAGTTCTTC.

This chain joins TRBV5-1 and TRBJ2-3; D not certain. The CDR3 is 15 amino acids. Trimming left V 1 base short and J 2 bases short, with 11 bases between. CDR1 is SGHRS, CDR2 YFSETQ, per germline. CDR3 nucleotides: TGCGCCAGCAGCTTGAGGCAGGAACACACAGATACGCAGTATTTT. It encodes CASSLRQEHTDTQYF.

The J gene is TRBJ2-7, the V gene TRBV7-3, with 9 bases identical to TRBD2. V lost 0 bases to trimming and J lost 8 bases; unmatched junction nucleotides: 11. Germline CDR1 and CDR2: SGHTA and FQGTGA. This CDR3 contains 16 residues. Here the CDR3 reads CASSLTSASGNLKQYF. Here the CDR3 DNA reads TGTGCCAGCAGCTTAACGTCGGCTAGCGGGAATTTAAAGCAGTACTTC. Drawing the rest from reference TRBV7-3 and TRBJ2-7, the complete variable domain is GAGVSQTPSNKVTEKGKYVELRCDPISGHTALYWYRQSLGQGPEFLIYFQGTGAADDSGLPNDRFFAVRPEGSVSTLKIQRTERGDSAVYLCASSLTSASGNLKQYFGPGTRLTVT.

DNA for the CDR3: TGTGCCAGCAGTACCCGGCAGGCGAGCTCCTACGAGCAGTACTTC. It translates to CASSTRQASSYEQYF. J is TRBJ2-7 and V is TRBV28; D unclear. CDR1 and CDR2 from the germline V gene are MDHEN and SYDVKM. This CDR3 comprises 15 residues. V lost 5 bases and J 0 bases, leaving 14 bases between the germline ends. Complete variable domain (other parts from reference TRBV28 and TRBJ2-7): DVKVTQSSRYLVKRTGEKVFLECVQDMDHENMFWYRQDPGLGLRLIYFSYDVKMKEKGDIPEGYSVSREKKERFSLILESASTNQTSMYLCASSTRQASSYEQYFGPGTRLTVT.

The chain joins TRBV11-1 to TRBJ2-6, with D possibly matching TRBD1 (7 bases). The CDR3 spans 17 residues. The ends were cut back, 4 bases at V and 0 bases at J, with 13 bases in the middle. Germline V gene data show CDR1 as SGHAT and CDR2 as FQDESV (reference sequence). The CDR3 region is CASSSQGGPSGANVLTF. CDR3 bases: TGTGCCAGCAGCTCTCAGGGGGGTCCCTCTGGGGCCAACGTCCTGACTTTC.

The chain joins TRBV28 to TRBJ1-2; D ambiguous. V lost 6 bases, J lost 8 bases, and 13 bases lay in between. CDR3 size: 12 residues. Germline assignment: CDR1 MDHEN and CDR2 SYDVKM. The CDR3 DNA is TGTGCCAGCAGGCCCAACCCTCAGGGCTACACCTTC. Translation gives CASRPNPQGYTF.

This clone showed up just once. The chain combines TRBV5-5 with TRBJ1-1, with D perhaps matching TRBD1 (5 bases). The CDR3 consists of 18 residues. Per the germline V gene, CDR1 is SGHKS and CDR2 is YYEKEE (reference sequence). The germline V and J ends were trimmed by 5 bases and 5 bases, with 28 bases remaining between them. CDR3 sequence: CASRSTGRSGPTGTEAFF. The DNA for the CDR3 is TGTGCCAGCAGGTCTACTGGAAGATCAGGGCCCACTGGGACTGAAGCTTTCTTT.